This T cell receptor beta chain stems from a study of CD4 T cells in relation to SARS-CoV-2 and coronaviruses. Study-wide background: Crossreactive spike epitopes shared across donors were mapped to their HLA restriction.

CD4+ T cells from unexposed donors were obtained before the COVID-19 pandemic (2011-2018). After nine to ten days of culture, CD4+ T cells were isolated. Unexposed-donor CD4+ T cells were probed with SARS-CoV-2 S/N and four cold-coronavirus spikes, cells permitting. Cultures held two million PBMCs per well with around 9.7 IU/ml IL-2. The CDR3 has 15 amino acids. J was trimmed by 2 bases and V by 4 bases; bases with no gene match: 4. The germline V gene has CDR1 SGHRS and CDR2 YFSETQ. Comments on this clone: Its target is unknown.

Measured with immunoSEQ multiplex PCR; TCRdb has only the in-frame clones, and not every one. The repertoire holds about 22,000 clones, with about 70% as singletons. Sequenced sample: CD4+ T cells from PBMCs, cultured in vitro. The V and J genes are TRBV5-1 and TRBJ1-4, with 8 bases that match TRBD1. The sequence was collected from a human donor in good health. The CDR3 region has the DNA TGCGCCAGCAGCGACGGACAGGGCACTAATGAAAAACTGTTTTTT. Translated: CASSDGQGTNEKLFF.